This T cell receptor beta chain was captured in a study of T cells expressing NK-cell markers (dated by TCRdb to the early 2020s). Broadly, across the study: About eight donors provided sorted CD3+CD56+NKG2C+, CD3+CD56+NKG2C- and CD3+CD56-NKG2C+ T-cell subsets, whose TCR beta-chain repertoires were profiled. Among the eight sequenced donors, seven were HCMV-seropositive and one was HCMV-seronegative. Randomly selected healthy volunteers, three men and five women, were used as the eight sequenced donors. The libraries were sequenced on Illumina HiSeq 2000/2500, MiSeq or NextSeq, producing 2 x 150 bp reads.

A commercial ELISA kit detecting HCMV-specific IgG in serum was used to determine HCMV serostatus. Peripheral blood mononuclear cells were isolated from blood by Ficoll density gradient centrifugation. Results the study describes overall, beyond this receptor: Whether the expanded NKG2C-expressing T cell clones were specific for HCMV antigens remained unclear. Those dominant clonotypes were again the most abundant among CD3+CD56-NKG2C+ cells in a handful of donors, at roughly 25-60.1%. In several donors, the dominant CD3+CD56+NKG2C+ clonotypes were found to rank among the top 10 CD8+ clonotypes and to make up about 1.0-7.5% of CD8+ T cells.

Inclusive of the bounding cysteine and phenylalanine, the CDR3 is 15 residues long. DNA is not on record. Taken from the germline V gene, the CDR1 and CDR2 loops are SGHDN and FVKESK. With regard to this clonotype: What antigen it recognizes has not been identified.

Sequencing instrument: Illumina HiSeq 2000. 5'RACE template switching, by which a universal primer site and unique molecular identifiers were added, was used to make TCR beta cDNA libraries. cDNA synthesis was primed from the TCR beta constant segment and was followed by two successive PCR amplification steps. As for the authors' bioinformatics: Reads were demultiplexed and grouped by UMI with MIGEC, and clonotypes were assembled and quantified with MiTCR. Only TCR cDNA sequences supported by at least two reads were kept to exclude erroneous sequences. Downstream repertoire analysis used the tcR package, and clonotypes were matched across fractions by CDR3 nucleotide sequence plus V segment. VDJmatch was used to annotate antigen specificity against VDJdb, with one amino acid substitution in CDR3 allowed. Once TCRdb had reprocessed the reads, it stored one entry per CDR3 protein sequence and supplied no DNA. These V and J calls are TCRdb output, not the study's own analysis. The sample has more than 400,000 distinct CDR3 sequences on record. 6% to 9.5% of the sample belongs to the ten largest clones.

The origin of this receptor is a woman aged 18-70 years in good health. The source material was blood T cells: a sorted CD56 or NKG2C T cell subset, CD4+ or CD8+ T cells, or bulk PBMC T cells (not recorded which). The V and J genes are TRBV14 and TRBJ2-7; as DNA is missing, the TRBD1 call by TCRdb cannot be tested. The CDR3 region: CASSQVFQGRYEQYF. Outside the CDR3, residues come from the reference TRBV14 and TRBJ2-7 proteins, so the full variable domain is: EAGVTQFPSHSVIEKGQTVTLRCDPISGHDNLYWYRRVMGKEIKFLLHFVKESKQDESGMPNNRFLAERTGGTYSTLKVQPAELEDSGVYFCASSQVFQGRYEQYFGPGTRLTVT.